The clone carrying this T cell receptor beta chain was observed at least ten times. Its cognate antigen is unknown. The data derive from a study of identical twins. TCRdb passed the 5' RACE reads through MiXCR, listing each CDR3 protein once. The sample carries about 200,000 distinct CDR3 sequences, 6.5% recorded once. V shed 2 bases, J shed 2 bases, and the junction held 6 bases outside the gene matches. The CDR3 sequence is 15 residues long. The germline CDR1 and CDR2 sequences are SGHDN and FVKESK. The study, taken as a whole, reports: Not following the same donors, the study drew its conclusions from cross-sectional statistical analysis.

The same sample was also used in a study of T cells expressing NK-cell markers. This second report adds: The HCMV specificity of the expanded NKG2C+ T cell clones stayed unresolved.

Material: CD8+ T cells sorted from blood. V is TRBV14 and J is TRBJ2-7; 7 bases are a match to TRBD1. This clonotype originated in a woman between 18 and 30 years old in good health. CDR3 region: CASSQRRDRAYEQYF. The CDR3 bases are TGTGCCAGCAGCCAACGCCGGGACAGAGCCTACGAGCAGTACTTC.